The 21 T cell receptor beta chains below were found in one sample sequenced in a study of memory CD4+ T cells and cytomegalovirus serostatus. The sort gate was single viable CD3+CD4+CD8-CD45RO+ cells for memory CD4+ T cells. The method was immunoSEQ multiplex PCR; TCRdb's version includes in-frame clones alone and lacks a portion of them. The sample includes 52,000 or so clones, over 75% of them seen just once. Sequencing input: memory CD4+ T cells from blood. All receptors come from an adult in good health and CMV-seronegative.

V gene TRBV7-9 combines with J gene TRBJ1-1; D is perhaps TRBD1 (5 bases). The CDR3 has 14 residues. Trimming cost V 0 bases and J 1 base, with 6 bases left between them. Germline assignment: CDR1 SEHNR and CDR2 FQNEAQ (reference sequence). The chain's CDR3 is CASSLAGANTEAFF. The DNA for the CDR3 is TGTGCCAGCAGCTTAGCAGGGGCGAACACTGAAGCTTTCTTT.

Comment on this clone: Within the sample, other DNA sequences also encode this same CDR3. The chain combines TRBV18 with TRBJ1-4; D unresolved. CDR1 and CDR2 from the germline V gene are KGHSH and LQKENI. This CDR3 is 11 amino acids long. The V gene lost 2 bases and the J gene lost 7 bases, with 2 bases spanning the gap. DNA for the CDR3: TGTGCCAGCTCACCAGGTGAAAAACTGTTTTTT. This gives the protein CASSPGEKLFF.

A few counts support this clone. The chain combines TRBV29-1 with TRBJ2-5; 7 nucleotides agree with TRBD1. This CDR3 has 11 residues. Germline V gives CDR1 SQVTM, CDR2 ANQGSEA. J lost 2 bases, V lost 7 bases, and 1 base had no gene match. CDR3 bases: TGCAGCGCGGGACAGCAAGAGACCCAGTACTTC. It translates to CSAGQQETQYF.

V is TRBV2 and J is TRBJ1-1; the D is unclear. The CDR3 is 13 amino acids. Germline V gene lookup returns CDR1 SNHLY and CDR2 FYNNEI. V gave up 2 bases and J gave up 4 bases, with 8 bases separating them. Here the CDR3 reads CASSEQPLTEAFF. The CDR3 coding sequence is TGTGCCAGCAGTGAACAGCCTCTCACTGAAGCTTTCTTT.

The chain joins TRBV6-1 to TRBJ2-7, with D perhaps TRBD1 (5 bases). The CDR3 covers 14 residues. Trimming shortened V by 2 bases and J by 3 bases, and 11 bases separated the two germline ends. Germline values: CDR1 MNHNS, CDR2 SASEGT. The CDR3 here is CASSESQGDYEQYF. The DNA of the CDR3 is TGTGCCAGCAGTGAAAGTCAGGGCGACTACGAGCAGTACTTC.

The chain uses TRBV5-5 and TRBJ1-5; TRBD1 aligns across 7 bases. Germline V CDR1 and CDR2: SGHKS, YYEKEE (reference sequence). Trimming took 4 bases from V and 0 from J; bases not matched to a gene: 16. This CDR3 contains 19 residues. The CDR3 is CASSRTFRDRVNSNQPQHF. CDR3 sequence (DNA): TGTGCCAGCAGCCGCACTTTCCGGGACAGAGTAAATAGCAATCAGCCCCAGCATTTT.

Only a few counts were recorded for this clone. This rearrangement joins TRBV28 to TRBJ1-6; perhaps TRBD1 as D (6 bases). Trimming shortened V by 4 bases and J by 0 bases, and 13 bases separated the two germline ends. Germline CDR1 reads MDHEN; CDR2 reads SYDVKM. CDR3 length: 17 amino acids. The CDR3 here is CASSSLQGSSYNSPLHF. The CDR3 DNA follows: TGTGCCAGCAGTTCTTTGCAGGGGAGCTCCTATAATTCACCCCTCCACTTT.

The rearrangement joins TRBV7-9 to TRBJ2-1; 9 bases line up with TRBD2. The CDR3 consists of 17 residues. J was trimmed by 2 bases and V by 5 bases; bases with no gene match: 10. Germline assignment: CDR1 SEHNR and CDR2 FQNEAQ (reference sequence). The DNA for the CDR3 is TGTGCCAGCAGCACCACCCTGCGCGGGGGGGCCTACAATGAGCAGTTCTTC. Translated: CASSTTLRGGAYNEQFF.

This chain connects TRBV5-1 to TRBJ2-3; D remains ambiguous. The germline gives CDR1 SGHRS, CDR2 YFSETQ. This CDR3 spans 13 amino acids. V was shortened by 3 bases and J by 0 bases, with 5 bases between the two germline ends. CDR3 protein: CASSSGSTDTQYF. The CDR3 DNA sequence: TGCGCCAGCAGCTCAGGCAGCACAGATACGCAGTATTTT.

This clone has just a few counts. The rearrangement uses TRBV7-8 and TRBJ1-2; 10 bases fit TRBD1. The CDR3 length is 18 residues. The germline V gene encodes CDR1 SGHVS and CDR2 FQNEAQ. Trimming took 5 bases from V and 7 from J; bases not matched to a gene: 19. The CDR3 sequence: CASSPRIPSDRGRGGYTF. In DNA form, the CDR3 reads TGTGCCAGCAGCCCCCGAATCCCGTCCGACAGGGGGCGAGGTGGCTACACCTTC.

The chain carries TRBV11-2 and TRBJ1-2, with a weak D call TRBD1 (6 bases). The CDR3 covers 13 residues. CDR1 is SGHAT, CDR2 FQNNGV, per germline. V was shortened by 6 bases and J by 4 bases, with 12 bases between the two germline ends. In DNA form, the CDR3 reads TGTGCCAGCAGTTACAGGGAGGGCTATGGCTACACCTTC. Its protein product is CASSYREGYGYTF.

This sequence joins TRBV6-5 and TRBJ2-1, with 8 bases identical to TRBD2. Trimming removed 6 bases from V and 9 bases from J; junction bases left unmatched: 10. CDR3 length equals 14 residues. CDR1 and CDR2 (germline): MNHEY, SVGAGI. The CDR3 DNA reads as TGTGCCAGCAGCAGAACCCCCCGGGAGGGTGAGCAGTTCTTC. Translated: CASSRTPREGEQFF.

The rearrangement joins TRBV19 to TRBJ1-1; D call uncertain. Germline loops: CDR1 LNHDA, CDR2 SQIVND (reference sequence). The CDR3 extends over 13 amino acids. V gave up 5 bases and J gave up 2 bases, with 9 bases separating them. The CDR3 reads CASSWAANTEAFF. CDR3 nucleotide sequence: TGTGCCAGTAGTTGGGCGGCTAACACTGAAGCTTTCTTT.

The chain links TRBV5-1 to TRBJ2-3; D possibly corresponds to TRBD2 (6 bases). Trimming pared 0 bases from V and 8 bases from J, leaving 16 bases between. Germline CDR1 and CDR2: SGHRS and YFSETQ. The CDR3 loop spans 15 amino acids. CDR3 in DNA: TGCGCCAGCAGCTTGGAGGGGAGCCCCGGGAGTACGCAGTATTTT. Its translation: CASSLEGSPGSTQYF.

The chain recombines TRBV5-1 with TRBJ2-3; D assignment may be TRBD1 or TRBD2 (5 bases each). Trimming cost V 8 bases and J 0 bases, with 10 bases left between them. This CDR3 has 13 amino acids. Germline V gene data show CDR1 as SGHRS and CDR2 as YFSETQ. The CDR3 loop is CASKGPSTDTQYF. The CDR3 DNA sequence: TGCGCCAGTAAGGGACCTAGCACAGATACGCAGTATTTT.

V usage is TRBV6-1 and J usage is TRBJ2-5, with D possibly matching TRBD2 (6 bases). The ends were cut back, 2 bases at V and 5 bases at J, with 18 bases in the middle. This CDR3 is built from 16 residues. CDR1 MNHNS and CDR2 SASEGT come from the germline V gene. The CDR3 loop reads CASSETRRDGWETQYF. The CDR3 bases are TGTGCCAGCAGTGAAACTCGGCGGGACGGGTGGGAGACCCAGTACTTC.

The chain employs TRBV18 and TRBJ1-1; D gene unclear. In germline, CDR1 is KGHSH, CDR2 LQKENI. V was shortened by 3 bases and J by 1 base, with 9 bases between the two germline ends. This CDR3 region has 14 residues. CDR3 loop: CASSPNHKNTEAFF. For the CDR3, the DNA is TGTGCCAGCTCACCCAATCATAAGAACACTGAAGCTTTCTTT.

V and J are TRBV10-3 and TRBJ2-7, with D unresolved. The ends were cut back, 3 bases at V and 5 bases at J, with 14 bases in the middle. This CDR3 contains 14 residues. Germline V CDR1 and CDR2: ENHRY, SYGVKD. CDR3 residues: CAISEYKGRDEQYF. CDR3 coding DNA: TGTGCCATCAGTGAATATAAGGGAAGGGACGAGCAGTACTTC.

The rearrangement uses TRBV28 and TRBJ2-5; 8 nucleotides align to TRBD1. CDR3 length: 13 residues. V lost 5 bases and J lost 5; bases outside the gene matches: 4. The germline V gene has CDR1 MDHEN and CDR2 SYDVKM. The CDR3 DNA is TGTGCCAGCAGTAGGACAGGGATCGAGACCCAGTACTTC. Its protein is CASSRTGIETQYF.

The chain links TRBV19 to TRBJ1-1; the D is unclear. V was clipped by 7 bases and J by 11 bases, with 17 bases between them. CDR3 size: 12 residues. Per the germline V gene, CDR1 is LNHDA and CDR2 is SQIVND (reference sequence). The CDR3 spells CASTTQARRAFF. The CDR3 DNA is TGTGCCAGTACTACTCAAGCCAGGAGGGCTTTCTTT. Filled out from reference TRBV19 and TRBJ1-1, the complete variable domain reads DGGITQSPKYLFRKEGQNVTLSCEQNLNHDAMYWYRQDPGQGLRLIYYSQIVNDFQKGDIAEGYSVSREKKESFPLTVTSAQKNPTAFYLCASTTQARRAFFGQGTRLTVV.

The V call is TRBV7-2, the J call TRBJ2-7; a weak D match, TRBD2 (7 bases). V lost 5 bases and J 2 bases, leaving 16 bases between the germline ends. This CDR3 spans 15 amino acids. CDR1 and CDR2 (germline): SGHTA, FQGNSA. CDR3 protein: CASSQGRGTTYEQYF. As DNA, the CDR3 is TGTGCCAGCAGCCAGGGGCGGGGGACAACCTACGAGCAGTACTTC. The full variable domain, completed using reference TRBV7-2 and TRBJ2-7, is GAGVSQSPSNKVTEKGKDVELRCDPISGHTALYWYRQSLGQGLEFLIYFQGNSAPDKSGLPSDRFSAERTGGSVSTLTIQRTQQEDSAVYLCASSQGRGTTYEQYFGPGTRLTVT.